Presented here are 20 T cell receptor beta chains from one specimen sequenced in a study of CD4 T cells in relation to SARS-CoV-2 and coronaviruses. Measured with immunoSEQ multiplex PCR; TCRdb has only the in-frame clones, and not every one. The sample contains about 41,000 clones, over 75% of which appear only once. No cognate antigen is known for these TCRs. Sequenced: naive CD4+ T cells from PBMCs, cultured in vitro. Subset meaning: naive CD4+ T cells isolated by negative enrichment. These receptors originate from an adult with COVID-19.

This rearrangement joins TRBV7-6 to TRBJ2-2, with 7 bases fitting TRBD2. Germline CDR1 is SGHVS and CDR2 is FNYEAQ. The junction had 2 bases not matched to a gene; V was cut back by 1 base and J by 3 bases. This CDR3 spans 15 amino acids. The CDR3 loop reads CASSLGGSYTGELFF. CDR3 nucleotides: TGTGCCAGCAGCTTAGGCGGGAGTTACACCGGGGAGCTGTTTTTT.

The rearrangement joins TRBV5-8 to TRBJ1-4, with TRBD1 matching 9 bases. The CDR3 has 17 amino acids. With 3 bases clipped from V and 8 bases from J, the junction kept 14 bases outside the gene matches. The germline V gene has CDR1 SGHTS and CDR2 YDEGEE. CDR3 residues: CASSSLTGQGIGEKLFF. Here the CDR3 DNA reads TGTGCCAGCAGCTCCCTAACGGGACAGGGAATAGGAGAAAAACTGTTTTTT.

The rearrangement uses TRBV10-3 and TRBJ2-7; 14 positions match TRBD2. From germline, CDR1 is ENHRY and CDR2 SYGVKD. V lost 2 bases to trimming and J lost 5 bases; unmatched junction nucleotides: 2. The CDR3 loop spans 15 amino acids. CDR3 sequence reads: CAISEKTSGRDEQYF. CDR3 bases: TGTGCCATCAGTGAGAAGACTAGCGGGAGGGACGAGCAGTACTTC.

The chain couples TRBV6-2 or TRBV6-3 to TRBJ1-1; possible D gene TRBD1, 6 bases. This CDR3 contains 14 residues. Looked up from germline, CDR1 is MNHEY and CDR2 is SVGEGT. V lost 5 bases to trimming and J lost 1 base, with 11 bases between them. CDR3 in amino acids: CASSRWTANTEAFF. In DNA, the CDR3 is TGTGCCAGCAGTCGTTGGACAGCGAACACTGAAGCTTTCTTT.

This clone was seen more than once but under ten times. The CDR3 DNA follows: TGTGCCTGGAGTGTACGGTACGAGCAGTACTTC. It specifies CAWSVRYEQYF. V is TRBV30 and J is TRBJ2-7; no firm D call. The germline V gene has CDR1 GTSNPN and CDR2 SVGIG (reference sequence). V lost 0 bases and J lost 4, with 4 bases in between. The CDR3 spans 11 residues. The variable domain in full, completed from reference TRBV30 and TRBJ2-7, reads SQTIHQWPATLVQPVGSPLSLECTVEGTSNPNLYWYRQAAGRGLQLLFYSVGIGQISSEVPQNLSASRPQDRQFILSSKKLLLSDSGFYLCAWSVRYEQYFGPGTRLTVT.

V and J are TRBV7-9 and TRBJ1-2; 8 positions match TRBD1. The CDR3 loop spans 14 amino acids. V lost 5 bases, J lost 3 bases, and 5 bases stayed unmatched. Germline V gene data show CDR1 as SEHNR and CDR2 as FQNEAQ (reference sequence). For the CDR3, the DNA is TGTGCCAGCAGCCTGGGGGGACAGGACTATGGCTACACCTTC. Protein sequence: CASSLGGQDYGYTF.

The chain has TRBV7-3 and TRBJ2-2; no clear D gene. The V end lost 0 bases, the J end lost 3 bases, and 17 bases lay between the germline ends. This CDR3 comprises 18 residues. Germline V CDR1 and CDR2: SGHTA, FQGTGA. The CDR3 DNA reads TGTGCCAGCAGCTTAACAGGAAAGAGGTTCCGGGACACCGGGGAGCTGTTTTTT. Protein product: CASSLTGKRFRDTGELFF.

This chain connects TRBV7-2 to TRBJ2-7; D is undetermined. Looked up from germline, CDR1 is SGHTA and CDR2 is FQGNSA. Deletions cut 1 base from V and 3 bases from J, with 4 bases between. CDR3 length: 12 amino acids. This chain's CDR3 is CASSLVVYEQYF. The CDR3 DNA is TGTGCCAGCAGCTTAGTTGTCTACGAGCAGTACTTC.

The chain joins TRBV9 to TRBJ2-1, with no clear D. V was clipped by 4 bases and J by 0 bases, with 11 bases between them. This CDR3 region has 15 residues. Germline CDR1 SGDLS, CDR2 YYNGEE. CDR3 sequence reads: CASSPGGSSYNEQFF. The DNA of the CDR3 is TGTGCCAGCAGCCCCGGCGGAAGCTCCTACAATGAGCAGTTCTTC.

The rearrangement uses TRBV18 and TRBJ1-2, with TRBD1 identical over 7 bases. There are 14 residues in the CDR3. Germline CDR1 reads KGHSH; CDR2 reads LQKENI. The V segment lost 6 bases and the J segment 8 bases; nucleotides outside the gene matches: 12. CDR3 sequence: CASSPTTGTGGYTF. The CDR3 DNA reads as TGTGCCAGCTCGCCAACGACAGGGACGGGAGGCTACACCTTC. The entire variable domain, with the rest obtained from reference TRBV18 and TRBJ1-2, is as follows: NAGVMQNPRHLVRRRGQEARLRCSPMKGHSHVYWYRQLPEEGLKFMVYLQKENIIDESGMPKERFSAEFPKEGPSILRIQQVVRGDSAAYFCASSPTTGTGGYTFGSGTRLTVV.

Only a few counts were recorded for this clone. The chain uses TRBV18 and TRBJ2-1; maybe TRBD2 (6 bases). Deletions cut 3 bases from V and 4 bases from J, with 13 bases between. The CDR3 runs to 15 residues. Germline CDR1 and CDR2: KGHSH and LQKENI. The CDR3 DNA follows: TGTGCCAGCTCACCCTCGGGGGAGTTGTACAATGAGCAGTTCTTC. It codes for CASSPSGELYNEQFF. Looking up the rest from reference TRBV18 and TRBJ2-1 gives the full variable domain: NAGVMQNPRHLVRRRGQEARLRCSPMKGHSHVYWYRQLPEEGLKFMVYLQKENIIDESGMPKERFSAEFPKEGPSILRIQQVVRGDSAAYFCASSPSGELYNEQFFGPGTRLTVL.

This clone was picked up one time. The rearrangement links TRBV11-2 to TRBJ2-2; 8 nucleotides agree with TRBD1. This CDR3 is 14 amino acids long. Germline loops: CDR1 SGHAT, CDR2 FQNNGV. V lost 5 bases and J lost 5; bases outside the gene matches: 4. In DNA, the CDR3 is TGTGCCAGCAGCGGACAGGGCCATACCGGGGAGCTGTTTTTT. This codes for CASSGQGHTGELFF.

V and J are TRBV7-9 and TRBJ2-6, with D unclear. Germline V gives CDR1 SEHNR, CDR2 FQNEAQ (reference sequence). The CDR3 consists of 14 residues. The CDR3 loop reads CVVEPFSGANVLTF. The DNA for the CDR3 is TGTGTCGTGGAGCCATTTTCTGGGGCCAACGTCCTGACTTTC.

The chain combines TRBV28 with TRBJ1-3; D is uncertain. This CDR3 is 12 amino acids long. Germline CDR1 reads MDHEN; CDR2 reads SYDVKM. V was shortened by 10 bases and J by 0 bases, with 7 bases between the two germline ends. The CDR3 DNA sequence: TGTGCCACCCTATACTCTGGAAACACCATATATTTT. Translated, it gives CATLYSGNTIYF.

The table lists this clone with a few counts. The chain has TRBV6-2 or TRBV6-3 and TRBJ2-6; no firm D call. There are 15 residues in the CDR3. The V end was cut by 0 bases, the J end by 1 base, with 4 bases between. The germline V gene encodes CDR1 MNHEY and CDR2 SVGEGT. CDR3 in DNA: TGTGCCAGCAGTTACTCGGGGTCTGGGGCCAACGTCCTGACTTTC. This translates into CASSYSGSGANVLTF.

The gene calls are TRBV2 and TRBJ1-6, with 9 bases matching TRBD1. This CDR3 is built from 15 residues. V was pared by 1 base and J by 9 bases, with 4 bases of the junction left unmatched. Looked up from germline, CDR1 is SNHLY and CDR2 is FYNNEI. The CDR3 region is CASSEGQGETSPLHF. The DNA of the CDR3 is TGTGCCAGCAGTGAAGGACAGGGGGAAACTTCACCCCTCCACTTT.

The rearrangement uses TRBV28 and TRBJ2-1, with D hard to call. Trimming removed 6 bases at V and 4 bases at J, with 31 bases between. Per germline, CDR1 MDHEN and CDR2 SYDVKM. The CDR3 covers 20 residues. In DNA form, the CDR3 reads TGTGCCAGCAGAGCCAGAGCGAACTCGCAACGCCATAGGGTTTACAATGAGCAGTTCTTC. Residues: CASRARANSQRHRVYNEQFF. The full variable domain, completed using reference TRBV28 and TRBJ2-1, is DVKVTQSSRYLVKRTGEKVFLECVQDMDHENMFWYRQDPGLGLRLIYFSYDVKMKEKGDIPEGYSVSREKKERFSLILESASTNQTSMYLCASRARANSQRHRVYNEQFFGPGTRLTVL.

The V and J genes are TRBV19 and TRBJ1-1; TRBD1 agrees at 7 bases. The CDR3 is made up of 16 amino acids. In germline, CDR1 is LNHDA, CDR2 SQIVND (reference sequence). The V and J ends lost 3 bases and 4 bases, in that order; junction bases with no gene match: 11. The CDR3 here is CASSIMTGREGTEAFF. The CDR3 DNA sequence: TGTGCCAGTAGTATCATGACAGGGCGCGAGGGCACTGAAGCTTTCTTT.

The chain employs TRBV6-2 or TRBV6-3 and TRBJ1-5; D might be TRBD1 (5 bases). The germline V gene has CDR1 MNHEY and CDR2 SVGEGT. Trimming shortened V by 7 bases and J by 3 bases, and 13 bases separated the two germline ends. The CDR3 spans 14 residues. Here the CDR3 reads CASTPTAINQPQHF. CDR3 in DNA: TGTGCCAGCACCCCGACAGCCATCAATCAGCCCCAGCATTTT.

The chain recombines TRBV11-3 with TRBJ2-1, with TRBD2 identical over 8 bases. The germline V gene has CDR1 SGHNT and CDR2 YENEEA. The CDR3 is 13 residues long. V was pared by 3 bases and J by 8 bases, with 3 bases of the junction left unmatched. The CDR3 sequence is CASSFWREDEQFF. The CDR3 bases are TGTGCCAGCAGCTTTTGGCGGGAGGATGAGCAGTTCTTC. Complete variable domain (other parts from reference TRBV11-3 and TRBJ2-1): EAGVVQSPRYKIIEKKQPVAFWCNPISGHNTLYWYLQNLGQGPELLIRYENEEAVDDSQLPKDRFSAERLKGVDSTLKIQPAELGDSAVYLCASSFWREDEQFFGPGTRLTVL.